This TCR beta chain appears in the sequencing data of a study of blood T cell repertoires in COVID-19. Study-level background: The origin of the acute and convalescent COVID-19 samples was the United States, Italy and Spain. Sources were T cells, B-cell-depleted T cells, or PBMCs; the material itself was cDNA or gDNA.

The CDR3 contains 15 residues. Per the germline V gene, CDR1 is SNHLY and CDR2 is FYNNEI. The V segment lost 6 bases and the J segment 1 base; nucleotides outside the gene matches: 8. As processed by the authors: The authors estimated nucleated cell counts from reference gene primer amplification. Only in-frame clones appear in the TCRdb table, and some are missing; sequencing was by immunoSEQ multiplex PCR. The V and J calls and clone size were taken over from that table, and D and trimming were inferred from the DNA. Among about 91,000 clones listed, 75% to 85% were seen once. The rearrangement links TRBV2 to TRBJ1-1; the match to TRBD1 covers 7 bases. The sample consisted of peripheral blood. The clonotype originates from a man between 65 and 85 years old with acute or convalescent COVID-19. This chain's CDR3 is CASRKDRPGNTEAFF. The CDR3 DNA reads TGTGCCAGCAGGAAGGACAGGCCCGGGAACACTGAAGCTTTCTTT.